The following is a T cell receptor (beta chain) sequence with its context. Its antigen remains unidentified. This entry comes from a study of cytomegalovirus exposure and HLA in healthy donors. Study-wide points: It was reportedly the case that the classifier diagnosed cytomegalovirus status with high specificity and sensitivity.

The germline CDR1 and CDR2 sequences are SEHNR and FQNEAQ (reference sequence). The trim removed 5 bases at V and 0 bases at J, leaving 9 bases unmatched. CDR3 length: 16 residues. Clones were sequenced by immunoSEQ multiplex PCR, and TCRdb holds only the in-frame ones, with some missing. The sample includes about 250,000 clones, roughly 87% seen only once; the top ten take 12%. The sample was PBMCs. V is TRBV7-9 and J is TRBJ2-7; TRBD1 agrees at 8 bases. This receptor was obtained from a young man in good health and CMV-seropositive. CDR3 in DNA: TGTGCCAGCAGCCCAGAGGCAGGGGGCGCCTCCTACGAGCAGTACTTC. Protein sequence: CASSPEAGGASYEQYF.